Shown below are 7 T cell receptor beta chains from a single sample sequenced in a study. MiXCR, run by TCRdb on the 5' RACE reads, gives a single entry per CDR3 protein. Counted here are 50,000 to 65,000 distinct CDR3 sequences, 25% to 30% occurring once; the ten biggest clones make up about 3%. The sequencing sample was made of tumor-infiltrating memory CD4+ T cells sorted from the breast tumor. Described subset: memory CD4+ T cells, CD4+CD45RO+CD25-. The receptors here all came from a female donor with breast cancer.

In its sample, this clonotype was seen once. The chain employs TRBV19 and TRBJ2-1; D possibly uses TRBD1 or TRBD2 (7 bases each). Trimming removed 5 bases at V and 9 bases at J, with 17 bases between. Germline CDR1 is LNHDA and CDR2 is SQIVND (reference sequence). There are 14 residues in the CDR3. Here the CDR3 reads CASSHSDREGEQFF. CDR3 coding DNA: TGTGCCAGTAGTCACAGCGACAGGGAGGGTGAGCAGTTCTTC.

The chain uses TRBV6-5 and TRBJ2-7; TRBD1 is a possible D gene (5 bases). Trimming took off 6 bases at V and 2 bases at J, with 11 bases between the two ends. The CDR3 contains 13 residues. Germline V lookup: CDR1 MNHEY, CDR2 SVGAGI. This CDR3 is CASRTPGTYEQYF. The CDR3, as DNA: TGTGCCAGCAGGACCCCAGGGACCTACGAGCAGTACTTC.

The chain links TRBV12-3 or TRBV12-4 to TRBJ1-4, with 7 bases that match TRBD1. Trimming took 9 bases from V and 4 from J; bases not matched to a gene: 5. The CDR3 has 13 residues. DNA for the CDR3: TGTGCCAGTACGGGACAGCTTAATGAAAAACTGTTTTTT. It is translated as CASTGQLNEKLFF.

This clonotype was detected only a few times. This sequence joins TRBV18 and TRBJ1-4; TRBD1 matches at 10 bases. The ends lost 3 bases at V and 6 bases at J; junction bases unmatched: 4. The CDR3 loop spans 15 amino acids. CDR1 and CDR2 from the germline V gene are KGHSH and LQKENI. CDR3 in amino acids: CASSPTGGEDEKLFF. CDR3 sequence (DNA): TGTGCCAGCTCACCGACAGGGGGCGAGGATGAAAAACTGTTTTTT. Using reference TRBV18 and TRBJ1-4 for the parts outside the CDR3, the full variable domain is NAGVMQNPRHLVRRRGQEARLRCSPMKGHSHVYWYRQLPEEGLKFMVYLQKENIIDESGMPKERFSAEFPKEGPSILRIQQVVRGDSAAYFCASSPTGGEDEKLFFGSGTQLSVL.

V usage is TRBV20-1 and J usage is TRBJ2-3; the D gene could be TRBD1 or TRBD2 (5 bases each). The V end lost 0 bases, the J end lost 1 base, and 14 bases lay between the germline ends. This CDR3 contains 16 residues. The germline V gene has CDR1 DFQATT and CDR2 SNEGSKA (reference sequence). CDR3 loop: CSARDQWRGGTDTQYF. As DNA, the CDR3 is TGCAGTGCTAGAGATCAATGGCGAGGGGGCACAGATACGCAGTATTTT.

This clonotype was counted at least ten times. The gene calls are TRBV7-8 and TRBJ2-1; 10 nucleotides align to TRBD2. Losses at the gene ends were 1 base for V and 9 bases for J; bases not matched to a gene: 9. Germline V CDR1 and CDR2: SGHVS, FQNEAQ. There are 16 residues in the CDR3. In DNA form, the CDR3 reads TGTGCCAGCAGCTTAGAGTTTACTAGCGGGATTACTGAGCAGTTCTTC. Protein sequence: CASSLEFTSGITEQFF. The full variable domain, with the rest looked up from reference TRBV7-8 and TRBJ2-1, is GAGVSQSPRYKVAKRGQDVALRCDPISGHVSLFWYQQALGQGPEFLTYFQNEAQLDKSGLPSDRFFAERPEGSVSTLKIQRTQQEDSAVYLCASSLEFTSGITEQFFGPGTRLTVL.

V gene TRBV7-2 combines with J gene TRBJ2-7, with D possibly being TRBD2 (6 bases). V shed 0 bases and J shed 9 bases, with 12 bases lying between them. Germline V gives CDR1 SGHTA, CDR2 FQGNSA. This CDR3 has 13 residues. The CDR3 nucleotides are TGTGCCAGCAGCTTAGCAGGCGGGACTGGGCAGTACTTC. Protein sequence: CASSLAGGTGQYF. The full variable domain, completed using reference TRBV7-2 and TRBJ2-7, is GAGVSQSPSNKVTEKGKDVELRCDPISGHTALYWYRQSLGQGLEFLIYFQGNSAPDKSGLPSDRFSAERTGGSVSTLTIQRTQQEDSAVYLCASSLAGGTGQYFGPGTRLTVT.